What follows describes a single T cell receptor (beta chain). Its antigen is not known. Each replicate PCR on the sorted subsets used 150 to 200 ng DNA (around 30,000 T cell genomes). Sequencing was performed with immunoSEQ multiplex PCR; in TCRdb, only in-frame clones are kept and a portion is missing. The sample contains about 650,000 clones, nearly 97% of which appear only once. CD45RO negativity and positive selection for CCR7 defined naive CD8 cells, a population that excluded terminally differentiated effector memory CD45RA+ cells. This record belongs to a study of shared clonotypes between healthy human individuals. Findings and caveats of the study: Generation probabilities of non-shared clonotypes were lower (relative to those shared by all four donors). Among donors, clonotype sharing was expected to be affected by sequencing depth.

The CDR3 spans 16 residues. Germline trimming cut 0 bases from V and 1 base from J; bases unmatched to any gene: 1. Germline loops: CDR1 SGDLS, CDR2 YYNGEE. This receptor was obtained from a woman in her twenties or thirties in good health. The chain joins TRBV9 to TRBJ1-1; TRBD1 matches 12 bases. The specimen was naive CD8+ T cells sorted from blood. The CDR3, as DNA: TGTGCCAGCAGCGTAGGGGGACAGGGGGCGAACACTGAAGCTTTCTTT. Encoded protein: CASSVGGQGANTEAFF.